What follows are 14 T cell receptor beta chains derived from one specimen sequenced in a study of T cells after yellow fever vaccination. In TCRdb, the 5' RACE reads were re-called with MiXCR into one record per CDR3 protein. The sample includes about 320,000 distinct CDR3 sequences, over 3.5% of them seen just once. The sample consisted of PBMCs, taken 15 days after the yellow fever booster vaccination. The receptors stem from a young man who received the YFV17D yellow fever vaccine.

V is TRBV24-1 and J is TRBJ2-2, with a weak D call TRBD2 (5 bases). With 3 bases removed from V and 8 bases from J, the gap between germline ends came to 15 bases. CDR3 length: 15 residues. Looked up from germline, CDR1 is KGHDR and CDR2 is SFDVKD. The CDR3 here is CATSDTGSTAGELFF. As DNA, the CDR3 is TGTGCCACCAGTGATACGGGGTCCACGGCGGGGGAGCTGTTTTTT.

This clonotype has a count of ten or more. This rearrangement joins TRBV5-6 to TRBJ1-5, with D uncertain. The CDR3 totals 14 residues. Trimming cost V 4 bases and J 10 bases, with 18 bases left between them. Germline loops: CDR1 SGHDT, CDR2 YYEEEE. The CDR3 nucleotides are TGTGCCAGCAGCCGAGACCCCACCGAGGGTCCCCAGCATTTT. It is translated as CASSRDPTEGPQHF.

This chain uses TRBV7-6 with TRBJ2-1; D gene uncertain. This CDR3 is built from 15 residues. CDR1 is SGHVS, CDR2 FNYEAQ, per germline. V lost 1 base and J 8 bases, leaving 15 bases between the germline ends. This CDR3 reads CASSLGSHGRYEQFF. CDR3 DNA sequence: TGTGCCAGCAGCTTAGGAAGTCATGGACGCTATGAGCAGTTCTTC.

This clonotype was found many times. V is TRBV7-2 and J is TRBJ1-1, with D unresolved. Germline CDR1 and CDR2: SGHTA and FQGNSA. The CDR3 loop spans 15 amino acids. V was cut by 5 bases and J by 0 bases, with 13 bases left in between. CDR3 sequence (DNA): TGTGCCAGCAGCCCATGGACGGCTATGAACACTGAAGCTTTCTTT. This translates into CASSPWTAMNTEAFF.

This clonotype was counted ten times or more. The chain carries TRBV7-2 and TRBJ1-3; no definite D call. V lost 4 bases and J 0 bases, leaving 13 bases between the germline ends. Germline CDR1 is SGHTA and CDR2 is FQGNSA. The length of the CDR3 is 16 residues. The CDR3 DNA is TGTGCCAGCAGCTCTGCGGTGGCAGCCTCTGGAAACACCATATATTTT. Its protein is CASSSAVAASGNTIYF.

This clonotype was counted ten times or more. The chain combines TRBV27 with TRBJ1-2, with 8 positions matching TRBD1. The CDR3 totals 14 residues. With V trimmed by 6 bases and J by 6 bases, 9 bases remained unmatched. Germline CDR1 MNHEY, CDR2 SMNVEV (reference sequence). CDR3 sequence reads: CASRPRGPPHGYTF. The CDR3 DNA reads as TGTGCCAGCAGACCCAGGGGGCCGCCACATGGCTACACCTTC.

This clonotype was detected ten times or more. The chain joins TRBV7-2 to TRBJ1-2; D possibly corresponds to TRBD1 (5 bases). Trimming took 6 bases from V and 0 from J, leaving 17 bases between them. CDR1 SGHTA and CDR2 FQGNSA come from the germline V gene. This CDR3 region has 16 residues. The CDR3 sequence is CASSRGYLEANYGYTF. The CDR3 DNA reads TGTGCCAGCAGTCGGGGCTATCTCGAAGCTAACTATGGCTACACCTTC. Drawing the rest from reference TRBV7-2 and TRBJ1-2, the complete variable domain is GAGVSQSPSNKVTEKGKDVELRCDPISGHTALYWYRQSLGQGLEFLIYFQGNSAPDKSGLPSDRFSAERTGGSVSTLTIQRTQQEDSAVYLCASSRGYLEANYGYTFGSGTRLTVV.

CDR3 bases: TGTGCCAGCAGCCAAGAGAGTAGTGGCAATCAGCCCCAGCATTTT. It encodes CASSQESSGNQPQHF. This chain connects TRBV3-1 to TRBJ1-5; D call uncertain. Germline CDR1 reads LGHDT; CDR2 reads YNNKEL (reference sequence). The CDR3 covers 15 residues. V dropped 0 bases and J dropped 2 bases, with 8 bases sitting between them.

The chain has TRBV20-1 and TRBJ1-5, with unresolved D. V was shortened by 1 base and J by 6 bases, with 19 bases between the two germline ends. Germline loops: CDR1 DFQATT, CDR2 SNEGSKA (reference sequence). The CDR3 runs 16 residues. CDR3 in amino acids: CSARVDRGYGGQPQHF. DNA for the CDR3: TGCAGTGCTAGAGTGGATCGGGGTTACGGCGGTCAGCCCCAGCATTTT.

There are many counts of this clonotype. The CDR3 DNA is TGCGCCAGCAGCTTGGGTGTGGGGAGCAATCAGCCCCAGCATTTT. Translation: CASSLGVGSNQPQHF. This chain uses TRBV5-1 with TRBJ1-5; D is uncertain. V gave up 0 bases and J gave up 1 base, with 8 bases separating them. This CDR3 has 15 residues. Germline-derived CDR1 and CDR2 are SGHRS and YFSETQ.

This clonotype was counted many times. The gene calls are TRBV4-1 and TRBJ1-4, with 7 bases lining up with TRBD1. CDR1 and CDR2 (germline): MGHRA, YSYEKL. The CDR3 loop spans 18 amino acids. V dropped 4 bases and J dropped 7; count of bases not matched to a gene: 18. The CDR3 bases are TGCGCCAGCAGCCGGGATAGACAGGGTATCTCACTCGGTGAAAAACTGTTTTTT. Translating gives CASSRDRQGISLGEKLFF.

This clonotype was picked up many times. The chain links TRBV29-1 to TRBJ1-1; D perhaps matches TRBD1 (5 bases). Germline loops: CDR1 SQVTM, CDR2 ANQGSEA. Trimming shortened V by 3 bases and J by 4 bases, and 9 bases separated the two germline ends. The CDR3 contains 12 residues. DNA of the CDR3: TGCAGCGTTGAGTGGGGGACCACTGAAGCTTTCTTT. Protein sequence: CSVEWGTTEAFF.

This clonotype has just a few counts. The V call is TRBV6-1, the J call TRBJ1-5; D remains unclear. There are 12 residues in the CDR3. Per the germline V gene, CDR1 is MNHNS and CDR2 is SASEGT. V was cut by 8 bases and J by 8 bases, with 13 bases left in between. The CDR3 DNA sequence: TGTGCCAGCCTCGGGAGGGTCAAGCCCCAGCATTTT. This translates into CASLGRVKPQHF.

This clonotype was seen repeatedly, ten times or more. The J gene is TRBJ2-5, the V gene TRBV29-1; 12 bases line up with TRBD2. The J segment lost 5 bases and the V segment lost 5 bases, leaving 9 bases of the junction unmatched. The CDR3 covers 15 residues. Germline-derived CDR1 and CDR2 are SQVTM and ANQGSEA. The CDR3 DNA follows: TGCAGCGTTTTCGGACTAGCGGGGATGTGGGAGACCCAGTACTTC. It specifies CSVFGLAGMWETQYF.